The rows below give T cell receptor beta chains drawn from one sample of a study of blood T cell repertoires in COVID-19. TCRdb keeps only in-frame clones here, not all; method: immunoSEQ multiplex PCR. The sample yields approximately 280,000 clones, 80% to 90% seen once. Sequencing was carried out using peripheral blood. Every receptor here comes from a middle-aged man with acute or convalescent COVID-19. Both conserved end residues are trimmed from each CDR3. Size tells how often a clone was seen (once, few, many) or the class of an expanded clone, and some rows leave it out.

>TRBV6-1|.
ASSESGVYIQY
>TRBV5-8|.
ASDRGIGAEAF
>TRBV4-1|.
ASSQEPGNSPLH
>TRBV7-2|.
ASSLKRGLSGNTIY
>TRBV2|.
ASRFRDRNQPQH
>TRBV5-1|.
ASSSNANGEKLF
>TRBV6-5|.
ANPHPAGEETQY
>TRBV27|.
ASSQGGSSYEQY
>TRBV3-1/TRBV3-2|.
ASSRRTTSGGANEQF
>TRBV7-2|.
ASSYRQASSYNEQF
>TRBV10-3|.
AISEAQDGYT
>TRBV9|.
ASSPRDHVPEAF
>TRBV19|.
ASLLGQGKSGANVLT
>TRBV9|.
ASSGTRPGDTQY
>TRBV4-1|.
ASSQGHSVNTEAF
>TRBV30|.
AWRQGKTEAF
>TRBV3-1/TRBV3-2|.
ASSQKQGSYGYT
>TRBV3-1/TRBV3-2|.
ASTPGTVPGALH
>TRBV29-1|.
SVSLAGSSYNEQF
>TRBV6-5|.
ASSYGTGVMNTEAF
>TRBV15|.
ATRKGANVDEQY
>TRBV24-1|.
ATAPLAGVNREQF
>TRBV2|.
ASSGPQGIRNTEAF
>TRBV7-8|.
ASSPRGGQGSNSPLH
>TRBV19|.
ASSIEGSNTEAF
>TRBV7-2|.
ASGGERGEKLF
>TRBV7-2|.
ASSLANLETQY
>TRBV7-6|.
ASSLEAAGRTLNTEAF
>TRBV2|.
ASGVTGGETEAF
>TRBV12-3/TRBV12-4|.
ASSPSGGYT
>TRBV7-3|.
ASSKTPTAEGYT
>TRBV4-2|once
ASSRIVGQLEKLF
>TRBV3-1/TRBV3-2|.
ASSQDFRTGLGNTEAF
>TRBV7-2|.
ASSPSRRDQPQH
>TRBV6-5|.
ASMTAGSYGYT
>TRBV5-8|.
ASSWTSGGYNEQF
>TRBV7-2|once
ASSLVSSYEQY
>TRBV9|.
ASNPGTSQTENEQF
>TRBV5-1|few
ASSSQASTDTQY
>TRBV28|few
ASSFKGVREAF
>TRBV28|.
ASSPPTNQGYNTEAF
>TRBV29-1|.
SVVLAGGPTDTQY
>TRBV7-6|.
ASSLEGGYEQY
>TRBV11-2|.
ASSFGAGGNIQY
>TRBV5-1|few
ASSLERVYEQY
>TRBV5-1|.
ATSKRQEGTGELF
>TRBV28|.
ASSYSHATNEKLF
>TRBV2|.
AGQGQANTGELF
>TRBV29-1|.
SVEGSGDSTDTQY
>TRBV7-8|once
ASSLMGALNTEAF
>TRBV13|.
ASSPPWRATASDEQF
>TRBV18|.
ASSKDRGDQPQH
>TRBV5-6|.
ASSFGGNSPLH
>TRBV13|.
ASSPGTGACT